This TCR beta chain was sequenced for a study of blood T cell repertoires in COVID-19. Study details: Samples representing acute and convalescent COVID-19 were sourced from the United States, Italy and Spain.

The protocol was immunoSEQ multiplex PCR, while the TCRdb copy is restricted to in-frame clones and leaves out a portion. This table holds approximately 260,000 clones, roughly 86% found once. The table lists this clone with a count of one. The CDR3 is 15 amino acids. V gave up 1 base and J gave up 1 base, with 7 bases separating them. Germline lookup yields CDR1 KGHSH and CDR2 LQKENI. This TCR was sampled from a woman in her 40s with acute COVID-19. The sequenced sample was PBMCs or T cells enriched from blood (not recorded which). The chain carries TRBV18 and TRBJ2-2, with a tentative D call TRBD1 (5 bases). CDR3 loop: CASSPLGQNTGELFF. The CDR3 nucleotides are TGTGCCAGCTCACCACTAGGACAGAACACCGGGGAGCTGTTTTTT. Based on the CDR3 plus reference TRBV18 and TRBJ2-2, the full variable domain is NAGVMQNPRHLVRRRGQEARLRCSPMKGHSHVYWYRQLPEEGLKFMVYLQKENIIDESGMPKERFSAEFPKEGPSILRIQQVVRGDSAAYFCASSPLGQNTGELFFGEGSRLTVL.